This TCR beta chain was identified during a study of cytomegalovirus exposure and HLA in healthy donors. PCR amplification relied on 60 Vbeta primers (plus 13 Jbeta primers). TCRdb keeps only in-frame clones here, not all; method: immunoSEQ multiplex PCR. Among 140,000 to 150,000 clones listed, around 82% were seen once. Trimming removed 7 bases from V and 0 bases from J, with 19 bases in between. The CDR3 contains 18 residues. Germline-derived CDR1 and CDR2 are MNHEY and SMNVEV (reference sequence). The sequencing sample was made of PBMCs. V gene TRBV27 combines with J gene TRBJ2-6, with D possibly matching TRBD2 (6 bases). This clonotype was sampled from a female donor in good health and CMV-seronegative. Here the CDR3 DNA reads TGTGCCAGCACCCGATTCGGATCGACTAGCTCTGGGGCCAACGTCCTGACTTTC. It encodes CASTRFGSTSSGANVLTF.